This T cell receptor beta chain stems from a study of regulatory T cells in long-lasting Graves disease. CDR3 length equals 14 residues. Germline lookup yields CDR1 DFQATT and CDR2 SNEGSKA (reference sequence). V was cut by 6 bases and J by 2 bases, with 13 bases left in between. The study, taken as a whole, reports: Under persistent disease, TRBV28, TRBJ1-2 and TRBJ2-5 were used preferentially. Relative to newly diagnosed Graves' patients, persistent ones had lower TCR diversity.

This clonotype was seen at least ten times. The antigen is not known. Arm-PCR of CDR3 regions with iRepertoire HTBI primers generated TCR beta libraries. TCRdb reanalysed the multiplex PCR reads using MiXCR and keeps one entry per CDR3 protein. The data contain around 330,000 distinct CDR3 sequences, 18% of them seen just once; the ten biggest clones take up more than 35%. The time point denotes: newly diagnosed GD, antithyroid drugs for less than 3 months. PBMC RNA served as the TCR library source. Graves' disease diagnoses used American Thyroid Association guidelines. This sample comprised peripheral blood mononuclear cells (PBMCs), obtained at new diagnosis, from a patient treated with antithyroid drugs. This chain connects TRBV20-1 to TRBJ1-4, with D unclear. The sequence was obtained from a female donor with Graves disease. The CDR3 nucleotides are TGCAGTGCCACCCGGAGAGTGACTAATGAAAAACTGTTTTTT. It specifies CSATRRVTNEKLFF.